This T cell receptor (beta chain) was sequenced for a study of T-cell reconstitution after alpha-beta-depleted transplantation in children. Unique molecular identifiers featured in how the TCRbeta library was prepared. Via MiXCR, TCRdb re-called the PCR reads, giving one row per CDR3 protein. The table shows around 670,000 distinct CDR3 sequences, with around 13% occurring only once. Study-wide points: Newly produced T cells mostly provided counts and TCRbeta diversity after one year, as hyperexpanded clones declined.

Trimming took 4 bases from V and 5 from J, leaving 13 bases between them. Germline lookup yields CDR1 SGHRS and CDR2 YFSETQ. The CDR3 spans 14 residues. This clonotype appeared many times. Its antigen is not known. The source material was PBMCs, sampled before TCRalphabeta/CD19-depleted stem cell transplant. This clonotype was obtained from a girl aged 2-10 years with congenital amegakaryocytic thrombocytopenia, due to receive a stem cell transplant. The rearrangement joins TRBV5-1 to TRBJ2-1; D is perhaps TRBD1 or TRBD2 (5 bases each). CDR3 bases: TGCGCCAGCAGCCCGGGACGGCTGGACAATGAGCAGTTCTTC. Translated: CASSPGRLDNEQFF.